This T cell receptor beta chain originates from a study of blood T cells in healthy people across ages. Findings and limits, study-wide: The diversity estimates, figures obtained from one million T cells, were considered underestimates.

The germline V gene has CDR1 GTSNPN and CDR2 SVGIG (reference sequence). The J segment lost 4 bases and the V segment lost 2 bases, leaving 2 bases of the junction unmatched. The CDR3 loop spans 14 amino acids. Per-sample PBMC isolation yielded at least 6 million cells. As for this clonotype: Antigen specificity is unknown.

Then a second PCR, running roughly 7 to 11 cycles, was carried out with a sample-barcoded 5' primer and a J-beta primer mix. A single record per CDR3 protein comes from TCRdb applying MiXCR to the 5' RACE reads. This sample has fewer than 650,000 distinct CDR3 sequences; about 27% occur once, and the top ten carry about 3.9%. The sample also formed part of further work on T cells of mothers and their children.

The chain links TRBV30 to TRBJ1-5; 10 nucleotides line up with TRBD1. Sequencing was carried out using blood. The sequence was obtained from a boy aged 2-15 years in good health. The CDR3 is CAWSLDRGNQPQHF. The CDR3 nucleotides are TGTGCCTGGAGTCTGGACAGGGGGAATCAGCCCCAGCATTTT.